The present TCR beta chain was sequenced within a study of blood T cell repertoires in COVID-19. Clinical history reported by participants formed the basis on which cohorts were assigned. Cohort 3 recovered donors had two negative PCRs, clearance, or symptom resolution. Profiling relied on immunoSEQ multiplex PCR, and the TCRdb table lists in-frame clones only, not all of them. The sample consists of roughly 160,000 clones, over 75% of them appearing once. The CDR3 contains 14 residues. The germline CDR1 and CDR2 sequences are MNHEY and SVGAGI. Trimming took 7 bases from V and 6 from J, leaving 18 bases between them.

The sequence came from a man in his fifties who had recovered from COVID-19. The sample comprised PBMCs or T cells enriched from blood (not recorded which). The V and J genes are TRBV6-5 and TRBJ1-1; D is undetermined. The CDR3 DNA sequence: TGTGCCAGCACCCCCCTTCGGGGAAGGGCTGAAGCTTTCTTT. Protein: CASTPLRGRAEAFF.